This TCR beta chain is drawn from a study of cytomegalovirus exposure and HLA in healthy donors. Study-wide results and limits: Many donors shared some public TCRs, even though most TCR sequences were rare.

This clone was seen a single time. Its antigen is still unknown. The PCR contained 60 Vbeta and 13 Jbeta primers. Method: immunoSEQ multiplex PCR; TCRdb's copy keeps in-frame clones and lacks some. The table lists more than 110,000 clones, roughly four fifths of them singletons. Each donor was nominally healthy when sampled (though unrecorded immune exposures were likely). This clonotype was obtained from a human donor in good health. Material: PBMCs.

The CDR3 region is CASSLGRDSSYEQYF. DNA for the CDR3: TGTGCCAGCAGCTTGGGGCGGGATAGCTCCTACGAGCAGTACTTC. The chain couples TRBV5-8 to TRBJ2-7; possibly TRBD2 for D (6 bases). Germline CDR1 is SGHTS and CDR2 is YDEGEE. V was pared by 0 bases and J by 0 bases, with 10 bases between. The CDR3 sequence is 15 residues long.